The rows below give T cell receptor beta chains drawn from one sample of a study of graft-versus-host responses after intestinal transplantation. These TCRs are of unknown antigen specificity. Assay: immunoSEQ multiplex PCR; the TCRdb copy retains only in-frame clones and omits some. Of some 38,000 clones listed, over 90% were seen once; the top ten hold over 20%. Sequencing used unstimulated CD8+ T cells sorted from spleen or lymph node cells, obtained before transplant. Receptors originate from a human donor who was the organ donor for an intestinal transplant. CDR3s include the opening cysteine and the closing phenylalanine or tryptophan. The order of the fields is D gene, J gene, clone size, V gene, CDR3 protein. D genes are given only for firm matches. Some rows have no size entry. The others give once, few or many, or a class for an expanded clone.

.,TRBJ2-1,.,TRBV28,CASSLLAGEIYNEQFF
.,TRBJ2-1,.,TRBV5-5,CASSLEGPSYNEQFF
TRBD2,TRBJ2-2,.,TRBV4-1,CASSQRQREGTGELFF
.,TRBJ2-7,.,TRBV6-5,CASSQGGQPYEQYF
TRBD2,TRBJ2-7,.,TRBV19,CASSIDLAGGTYEQYF
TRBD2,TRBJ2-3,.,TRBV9,CASSVNVTTSGRLADTQYF
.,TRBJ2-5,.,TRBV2,CASREQGREETQYF
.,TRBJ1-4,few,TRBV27,CASSPGWGSNEKLFF
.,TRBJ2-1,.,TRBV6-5,CASSYGGLYNEQFF
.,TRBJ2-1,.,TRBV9,CASSVGLRNEQFF
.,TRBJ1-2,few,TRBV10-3,CAMRTENYGYTF
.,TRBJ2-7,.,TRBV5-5,CASSLGPDEQYF
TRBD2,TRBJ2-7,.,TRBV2,CASSTLADSYEQYF
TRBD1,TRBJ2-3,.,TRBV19,CASSGRDRGPDTQYF
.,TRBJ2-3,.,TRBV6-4,CASSTDTQYF
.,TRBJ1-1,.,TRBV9,CASSPGGHPNTEAFF
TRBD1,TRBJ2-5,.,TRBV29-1,CSVDGWGTAQETQYF
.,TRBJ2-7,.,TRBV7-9,CASSLGRAGYEQYF
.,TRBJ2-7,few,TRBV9,CASSVGWGGGYEQYF
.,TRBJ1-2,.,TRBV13,CASSLVLGLGYTF
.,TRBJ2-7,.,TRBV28,CASGAGRYYEQYF
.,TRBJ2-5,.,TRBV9,CASSVAGGQETQYF
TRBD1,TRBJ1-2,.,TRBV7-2,CASSLDSGGYGYTF
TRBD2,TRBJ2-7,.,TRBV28,CARTGQLAGGSDYEQYF
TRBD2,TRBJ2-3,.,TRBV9,CASSSNRRRERADTQYF
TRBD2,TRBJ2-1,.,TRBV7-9,CASSLSGRAYRNEQFF